This T cell receptor beta chain was profiled in a study of blood T cell repertoires in COVID-19. Study-wide background: Acute and convalescent COVID-19 specimens originated in the United States, Italy and Spain. PBMCs, B-cell-depleted T cells, or T cells were the source of the cDNA or gDNA that made up the material.

Assay: immunoSEQ multiplex PCR; the TCRdb copy retains only in-frame clones and omits some. Of 270,000 or so clones listed, more than 75% were seen once; the top ten hold approximately 10%. The germline V gene encodes CDR1 DFQATT and CDR2 SNEGSKA (reference sequence). The CDR3 is made up of 15 amino acids. Trimming left V 3 bases short and J 0 bases short, with 12 bases between. Sequenced sample: peripheral blood. The receptor was isolated from a man aged 40-55 years with active or convalescent COVID-19. V and J are TRBV20-1 and TRBJ1-5; tentative D call: TRBD1 (5 bases). In DNA form, the CDR3 reads TGCAGTGCTAGTTGGGGGAGGCATAGCAATCAGCCCCAGCATTTT. Translating it yields CSASWGRHSNQPQHF.